Sequencing of this T cell receptor (beta chain) was carried out in a study of spatial heterogeneity in lung cancer. This clonotype has at least ten counts. Its target is unknown. Study-wide results and limits: The study found that expanded intratumoral alpha and beta TCR counts tracked tumor mutation counts.

Time point in this sample: sample taken at primary tumor resection. V shed 5 bases, J shed 2 bases, and the junction held 3 bases outside the gene matches. Germline loops: CDR1 MDHEN, CDR2 SYDVKM. This CDR3 spans 14 amino acids. One entry per CDR3 protein results from TCRdb running MiXCR on the 5' RACE reads. The table includes approximately 16,000 distinct CDR3 sequences, nearly 7% detected once. The sequenced sample was lung tumor tissue, obtained at surgery. V usage is TRBV28 and J usage is TRBJ1-3, with 7 positions matching TRBD1. The TCR comes from a female donor with early-stage non-small cell lung cancer. The CDR3 nucleotides are TGTGCCAGCAGTCCGACAGGGACTGGAAACACCATATATTTT. Amino acid sequence: CASSPTGTGNTIYF.